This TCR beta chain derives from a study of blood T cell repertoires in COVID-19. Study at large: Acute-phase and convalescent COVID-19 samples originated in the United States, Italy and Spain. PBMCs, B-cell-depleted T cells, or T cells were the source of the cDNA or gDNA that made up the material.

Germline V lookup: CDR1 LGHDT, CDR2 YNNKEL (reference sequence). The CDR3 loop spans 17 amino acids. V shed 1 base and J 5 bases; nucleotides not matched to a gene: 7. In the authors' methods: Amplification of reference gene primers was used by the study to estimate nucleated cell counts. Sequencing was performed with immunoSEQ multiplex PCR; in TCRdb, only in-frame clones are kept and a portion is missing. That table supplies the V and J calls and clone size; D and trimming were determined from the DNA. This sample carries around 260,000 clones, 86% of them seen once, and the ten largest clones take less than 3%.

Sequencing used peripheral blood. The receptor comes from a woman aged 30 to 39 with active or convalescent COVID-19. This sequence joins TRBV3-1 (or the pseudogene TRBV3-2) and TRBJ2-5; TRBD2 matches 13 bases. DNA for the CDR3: TGTGCCAGCAGCCAAGCCAGACCGGGACTAGCGGGGGAGACCCAGTACTTC. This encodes CASSQARPGLAGETQYF.